These T cell receptor beta chains were read from a single sample in a study of neurological immune-mediated disorders. TCRdb called the 5' RACE reads again in MiXCR, with one record for every CDR3 protein. The sample records fewer than 50,000 distinct CDR3 sequences, roughly 2.5% being singletons. The sequenced material came from PBMCs. The receptors were gathered from a man aged 25-45 years with multiple sclerosis. Each CDR3 is given with its conserved first and last residue. The order of the fields is D gene, V gene, clone size, J gene, CDR3 DNA, CDR3 protein. A D gene is named only where the DNA matches it firmly. Size is omitted from some rows. Given values are once, few, many or a class for expanded clones.

d_gene: TRBD1
v_gene: TRBV20-1
abundance: many
j_gene: TRBJ1-5
CDR3nt: TGCAGTGCTAAATTAACCGGGACAGCTAATCAGCCCCAGCATTTT
CDR3aa: CSAKLTGTANQPQHF

d_gene: TRBD2
v_gene: TRBV7-2
abundance: many
j_gene: TRBJ2-3
CDR3nt: TGTGCCAGCAGCCCGACTAGCGGGAGATCGACAGATACGCAGTATTTT
CDR3aa: CASSPTSGRSTDTQYF

d_gene: TRBD2
v_gene: TRBV20-1
abundance: many
j_gene: TRBJ2-1
CDR3nt: TGCAGTGCTAGCCTAGCGGGGGGCCCCGCTCAGTTCTTC
CDR3aa: CSASLAGGPAQFF

d_gene: -
v_gene: TRBV20-1
abundance: many
j_gene: TRBJ1-1
CDR3nt: TGCAGTGCCCGGGATCGGGACTATAACACTGAAGCTTTCTTT
CDR3aa: CSARDRDYNTEAFF

d_gene: -
v_gene: TRBV7-2
abundance: many
j_gene: TRBJ2-3
CDR3nt: TGTGCCAGCAGTCCTGTCCTGGTTGGAGATACGCAGTATTTT
CDR3aa: CASSPVLVGDTQYF

d_gene: -
v_gene: TRBV20-1
abundance: many
j_gene: TRBJ2-5
CDR3nt: TGCAGTGCTAGACCCCGGTGGGAGGAGGGGCAAGAGACCCAGTACTTC
CDR3aa: CSARPRWEEGQETQYF

d_gene: -
v_gene: TRBV7-8
abundance: many
j_gene: TRBJ2-5
CDR3nt: TGTGCCAGCAGCCACGAGGGCCTGGAGACCCAGTACTTC
CDR3aa: CASSHEGLETQYF

d_gene: TRBD2
v_gene: TRBV7-2
abundance: many
j_gene: TRBJ2-2
CDR3nt: TGTGCCAGCAGCCCTGATAGCGGGAGGGCCGGGGAGCTGTTTTTT
CDR3aa: CASSPDSGRAGELFF

d_gene: -
v_gene: TRBV7-2
abundance: many
j_gene: TRBJ2-3
CDR3nt: TGTGCCAGCAGCTTAGCTAGGATTAGCACAGATACGCAGTATTTT
CDR3aa: CASSLARISTDTQYF

d_gene: -
v_gene: TRBV6-5
abundance: many
j_gene: TRBJ2-7
CDR3nt: TGTGCCAGCAGTTACTCGAACTTGGGGGCCGACGAGCAGTACTTC
CDR3aa: CASSYSNLGADEQYF

d_gene: -
v_gene: TRBV28
abundance: many
j_gene: TRBJ2-7
CDR3nt: TGTGCCAGCAGTTTAACCCCGCCCTACGAGCAGTACTTC
CDR3aa: CASSLTPPYEQYF

d_gene: TRBD2
v_gene: TRBV5-1
abundance: many
j_gene: TRBJ2-7
CDR3nt: TGCGCCAGCAGCCTGGGGACTAGCGGGAACTACGAGCAGTACTTC
CDR3aa: CASSLGTSGNYEQYF

d_gene: TRBD1
v_gene: TRBV20-1
abundance: many
j_gene: TRBJ1-4
CDR3nt: TGCAGTGCTACCCAGACAGGGGGGAATGAAAAACTGTTTTTT
CDR3aa: CSATQTGGNEKLFF

d_gene: -
v_gene: TRBV7-2
abundance: -
j_gene: TRBJ2-2
CDR3nt: TGTGCCAGCAGCTTTTGGATCGGACAGAGTATCACCGGGGAGCTGTTTTTT
CDR3aa: CASSFWIGQSITGELFF

d_gene: -
v_gene: TRBV20-1
abundance: many
j_gene: TRBJ2-7
CDR3nt: TGCAGTGCTAGAGATACCGGAGGACAGTTCTACGAGCAGTACTTC
CDR3aa: CSARDTGGQFYEQYF

d_gene: TRBD1
v_gene: TRBV6-5
abundance: many
j_gene: TRBJ2-3
CDR3nt: TGTGCCAGCAGTTTCTGGTCCGACAGGGCGGATACGCAGTATTTT
CDR3aa: CASSFWSDRADTQYF

d_gene: -
v_gene: TRBV14
abundance: many
j_gene: TRBJ2-5
CDR3nt: TGTGCCAGCAGCGTGGCCTGGCAGTTTCAAGAGACCCAGTACTTC
CDR3aa: CASSVAWQFQETQYF

d_gene: TRBD2
v_gene: TRBV4-3
abundance: many
j_gene: TRBJ2-2
CDR3nt: TGCGCCAGCAGCCCCCTTAGCGGGAGTGCAACCGGGGAGCTGTTTTTT
CDR3aa: CASSPLSGSATGELFF

d_gene: -
v_gene: TRBV15
abundance: many
j_gene: TRBJ1-3
CDR3nt: TGTGCCACCAGCAGAGATACGGGGGACGGAAACACCATATATTTT
CDR3aa: CATSRDTGDGNTIYF

d_gene: TRBD1
v_gene: TRBV3-1
abundance: few
j_gene: TRBJ2-7
CDR3nt: TGTGCCAGCAGCCTCGGGACAGGTACCCACGAGCAGTACTTC
CDR3aa: CASSLGTGTHEQYF

d_gene: TRBD2
v_gene: TRBV5-1
abundance: many
j_gene: TRBJ2-1
CDR3nt: TGCGCCAGCAGCTCGGACTCTAGCGGGAGGGCCTATGAGCAGTTCTTC
CDR3aa: CASSSDSSGRAYEQFF

d_gene: -
v_gene: TRBV6-5
abundance: many
j_gene: TRBJ2-7
CDR3nt: TGTGCCAGCAGTTACTCAGAACCGGGGCTAAGCTCCTACGAGCAGTACTTC
CDR3aa: CASSYSEPGLSSYEQYF

d_gene: TRBD2
v_gene: TRBV5-5
abundance: many
j_gene: TRBJ2-5
CDR3nt: TGTGCCAGCAGCTTGGCGCTAGCGGGAGGACTATCAGAGACCCAGTACTTC
CDR3aa: CASSLALAGGLSETQYF

d_gene: -
v_gene: TRBV5-1
abundance: many
j_gene: TRBJ1-6
CDR3nt: TGCGCCAGCAGCTTGGAAGGCCACCCCAATTCACCCCTCCACTTT
CDR3aa: CASSLEGHPNSPLHF

d_gene: TRBD2
v_gene: TRBV12-3/TRBV12-4
abundance: -
j_gene: TRBJ2-1
CDR3nt: TGTGCCAGCAGTTTAATTATAACTAGCGGGATAACCTACAATGAGCAGTTCTTC
CDR3aa: CASSLIITSGITYNEQFF

d_gene: -
v_gene: TRBV20-1
abundance: many
j_gene: TRBJ2-1
CDR3nt: TGCAGTGCTAGGTGGGCTAGCTCCTACAATGAGCAGTTCTTC
CDR3aa: CSARWASSYNEQFF

d_gene: -
v_gene: TRBV20-1
abundance: many
j_gene: TRBJ2-3
CDR3nt: TGCAGTGCAACGACAGATACGCAGTATTTT
CDR3aa: CSATTDTQYF

d_gene: -
v_gene: TRBV10-2
abundance: many
j_gene: TRBJ1-5
CDR3nt: TGCGCCAGCAGTGAGTCTGCAGTCAATCAGCCCCAGCATTTT
CDR3aa: CASSESAVNQPQHF

d_gene: -
v_gene: TRBV4-1
abundance: many
j_gene: TRBJ2-7
CDR3nt: TGCGCCAGCAGCCTGTCGCTTAGCGGAGGCGGGCAGTACTTC
CDR3aa: CASSLSLSGGGQYF

d_gene: TRBD1
v_gene: TRBV5-5
abundance: many
j_gene: TRBJ2-7
CDR3nt: TGTGCCAGCAGGCACGCACCGGGACAGGACCGCTACGAGCAGTACTTC
CDR3aa: CASRHAPGQDRYEQYF

d_gene: -
v_gene: TRBV7-9
abundance: many
j_gene: TRBJ1-1
CDR3nt: TGTGCCAGCAGCCCTACGGGGCCGTTAAACACTGAAGCTTTCTTT
CDR3aa: CASSPTGPLNTEAFF

d_gene: TRBD2
v_gene: TRBV7-3
abundance: -
j_gene: TRBJ2-1
CDR3nt: TGTGCCAGCAGCCAAAGCGGGAGGGCCCCCTACAATGAGCAGTTCTTC
CDR3aa: CASSQSGRAPYNEQFF

d_gene: TRBD1
v_gene: TRBV20-1
abundance: many
j_gene: TRBJ1-5
CDR3nt: TGCAGTGCCCGTCGGACAGGGTCGGAGGGTCAGCCCCAGCATTTT
CDR3aa: CSARRTGSEGQPQHF